A single sample is the source of the 4 T cell receptor beta chains below, sequenced in a study of cytomegalovirus exposure and HLA in healthy donors. The PCR contained 60 Vbeta and 13 Jbeta primers. Only in-frame clones appear in the TCRdb table, and some are missing; sequencing was by immunoSEQ multiplex PCR. The sample holds a few hundred thousand clones, 70% to 90% seen once. The sequenced sample was PBMCs. These receptors all stem from a woman between 18 and 29 years old in good health and CMV-seronegative.

This chain uses TRBV18 with TRBJ2-7; TRBD2 is a possible D gene (5 bases). Deletions cut 0 bases from V and 3 bases from J, with 15 bases between. The CDR3 length is 16 residues. Per germline, CDR1 KGHSH and CDR2 LQKENI. This CDR3 is CASSPPDSRRFYEQYF. The CDR3 nucleotides read TGTGCCAGCTCACCACCGGACTCCCGGAGATTCTACGAGCAGTACTTC.

V usage is TRBV9 and J usage is TRBJ1-6, with 8 positions matching TRBD1. Trimming removed 0 bases from V and 7 bases from J; junction bases left unmatched: 9. The CDR3 totals 17 residues. Germline CDR1 is SGDLS and CDR2 is YYNGEE. This CDR3 reads CASSVEGDRNENSPLHF. The CDR3, as DNA: TGTGCCAGCAGCGTAGAAGGGGACAGGAACGAGAATTCACCCCTCCACTTT.

The chain joins TRBV2 to TRBJ1-1; 7 nucleotides line up with TRBD1. There are 14 residues in the CDR3. Germline CDR1 and CDR2: SNHLY and FYNNEI. Unmatched junction bases numbered 10, after V lost 8 bases and J lost 4 bases. The DNA of the CDR3 is TGTGCCAGCCTAGAACGGACAGGAAGCACTGAAGCTTTCTTT. Encoded protein: CASLERTGSTEAFF.

This rearrangement joins TRBV6-1 to TRBJ2-3, with D possibly matching TRBD1 (5 bases). The CDR3 has 15 amino acids. Trimming stripped 1 base from V and 2 bases from J, with 10 bases between. Germline values: CDR1 MNHNS, CDR2 SASEGT. The CDR3 here is CASSEVLGLTDTQYF. The CDR3 coding sequence is TGTGCCAGCAGTGAAGTTCTGGGGCTCACAGATACGCAGTATTTT.